This TCR beta chain was sequenced in a study of shared clonotypes between healthy human individuals. At the level of the study: Three plates each covered CD4 naive and memory; CD8 naive two, CD8 memory one. The study's findings and limits: A reduction in generation probabilities was seen for non-shared clonotypes relative to those shared by all four donors. There were few donors, and this limited the genetic and exposure-history diversity represented. Among donors, the sharing of clonotypes was expected to be influenced by sequencing depth.

TCRdb's table, derived via immunoSEQ multiplex PCR, lists solely in-frame clones and lacks some. Of 400,000 to 600,000 clones in the sample, approximately 95% were seen once. Germline values: CDR1 LGHNA, CDR2 YSLEER. The length of the CDR3 is 14 residues. Trimming stripped 0 bases from V and 2 bases from J, with 5 bases between. On this clone itself: Its specificity is unknown.

V gene TRBV4-3 combines with J gene TRBJ1-5; D is uncertain. Sequencing used naive CD4+ T cells sorted from blood. The subset: CD45RA+ positively selected. The sequence came from a woman aged 25 to 39 in good health. CDR3 DNA: TGCGCCAGCAGCCAAGATTGGGGCAATCAGCCCCAGCATTTT. Its protein is CASSQDWGNQPQHF.